This T cell receptor beta chain was sequenced during a study of T cell responses to AZD1222 COVID-19 vaccine. Study background: Second doses that came at about 4 or about 12 weeks were put together.

Study conclusions and caveats: Vaccination with two AZD1222 doses was followed by a rise in Spike-specific TCR breadth and depth. None of the repertoires were sampled until the peak T cell response had passed. Females outnumbered males among donors, who were mostly white British; clonal diversity was possibly underestimated.

TCRdb's copy holds only in-frame clones and misses some; the assay was immunoSEQ multiplex PCR. Counted here are about 150,000 clones, approximately 89% occurring once; the ten biggest clones make up roughly 2%. Germline loops: CDR1 MDHEN, CDR2 SYDVKM. The germline V and J ends were trimmed by 3 bases and 0 bases, with 15 bases remaining between them. The CDR3 has 17 amino acids. A note on this clone: What it binds is not known.

This sample comprised peripheral blood, obtained on day 0 of AZD1222 vaccination. The clonotype was recovered from an adult in good health. The rearrangement uses TRBV28 and TRBJ1-5; D is unclear. The CDR3 region has the DNA TGTGCCAGCAGTTTCCCCCATGGCGGGTATAGCAATCAGCCCCAGCATTTT. Protein sequence: CASSFPHGGYSNQPQHF.